These 22 T cell receptor beta chains were sequenced from one sample in a study of blood T cell repertoires in COVID-19. Some clones are missing from TCRdb's copy, which holds only in-frame ones; the method was immunoSEQ multiplex PCR. The table has approximately 190,000 clones, roughly four fifths seen once. Source material: peripheral blood. The receptors here all came from a middle-aged woman with acute or convalescent COVID-19.

V and J are TRBV28 and TRBJ2-1; TRBD2 is a possible D gene (7 bases). V gave up 6 bases and J gave up 6 bases, with 12 bases separating them. The CDR3 is 13 residues long. Germline CDR1 reads MDHEN; CDR2 reads SYDVKM. CDR3 nucleotide sequence: TGTGCCAGCAGGGTAGGGGGGGGCAATGAGCAGTTCTTC. Translating gives CASRVGGGNEQFF.

This sequence joins TRBV6-5 and TRBJ1-2; D is perhaps TRBD1 (6 bases). Germline CDR1 and CDR2: MNHEY and SVGAGI. Trimming stripped 2 bases from V and 6 bases from J, with 19 bases between. The CDR3 is 16 amino acids. The DNA for the CDR3 is TGTGCCAGCAGTTACCAGCCGGGCCCGCACAGGGATGGCTACACCTTC. The encoded protein is CASSYQPGPHRDGYTF.

In its sample, this clone was seen once. The chain is built from TRBV5-1 and TRBJ1-1; D might be TRBD1 (6 bases). There are 14 residues in the CDR3. CDR1 and CDR2 (germline): SGHRS, YFSETQ. Deletions cut 2 bases from V and 2 bases from J, with 10 bases between. CDR3 DNA sequence: TGCGCCAGCAGCTTTCGGACAGAAAACACTGAAGCTTTCTTT. It is translated as CASSFRTENTEAFF.

This clone was detected only once. This chain connects TRBV5-1 to TRBJ2-1; TRBD1 matches 10 bases. CDR3 length equals 15 residues. V shed 4 bases and J 2 bases; nucleotides not matched to a gene: 3. Germline V gene lookup returns CDR1 SGHRS and CDR2 YFSETQ. The CDR3 reads CASSPGQGTYNEQFF. As DNA, the CDR3 is TGCGCCAGCAGCCCGGGACAGGGGACCTACAATGAGCAGTTCTTC. The full variable domain, its missing parts supplied by reference TRBV5-1 and TRBJ2-1, is KAGVTQTPRYLIKTRGQQVTLSCSPISGHRSVSWYQQTPGQGLQFLFEYFSETQRNKGNFPGRFSGRQFSNSRSEMNVSTLELGDSALYLCASSPGQGTYNEQFFGPGTRLTVL.

The V gene is TRBV5-1, the J gene TRBJ2-7; D perhaps matches TRBD1 (6 bases). V gave up 3 bases and J gave up 2 bases, with 21 bases separating them. The CDR3 runs 17 residues. Looked up from germline, CDR1 is SGHRS and CDR2 is YFSETQ. The CDR3 sequence is CASSSGVIPAGTYEQYF. In DNA form, the CDR3 reads TGCGCCAGCAGCTCAGGGGTCATCCCGGCTGGTACCTACGAGCAGTACTTC.

The chain carries TRBV6-1 and TRBJ2-1, with TRBD2 as a possible D gene (5 bases). CDR1 MNHNS and CDR2 SASEGT come from the germline V gene. The V end was cut by 1 base, the J end by 0 bases, with 7 bases between. The CDR3 contains 15 residues. Here the CDR3 DNA reads TGTGCCAGCAGTGAAGGGACTTTCTCCTACAATGAGCAGTTCTTC. Protein sequence: CASSEGTFSYNEQFF.

This chain links TRBV15 with TRBJ2-2; D is unresolved. Germline CDR1 LNHNV, CDR2 YYDKDF (reference sequence). The CDR3 runs 17 residues. Trimming removed 0 bases from V and 4 bases from J, with 15 bases in between. CDR3 in amino acids: CATSRDLPAEVTGELFF. CDR3 DNA: TGTGCCACCAGCAGAGACTTGCCCGCCGAGGTCACCGGGGAGCTGTTTTTT.

This clone was recorded a few times. This chain connects TRBV5-1 to TRBJ1-2, with D tentatively TRBD1 (6 bases). Germline V gene sequence: CDR1 SGHRS, CDR2 YFSETQ. This CDR3 is 13 amino acids long. The V end lost 4 bases, the J end lost 8 bases, and 15 bases lay between the germline ends. The CDR3 bases are TGCGCCAGCAGCCTAGCAGGGGTGCGGGGCTACACCTTC. Translating gives CASSLAGVRGYTF.

CDR3 sequence (DNA): TGCGCCAGCAGGGGGAGAGGCGGGACTAGCGGCACTCAAGAGACCCAGTACTTC. It yields the protein CASRGRGGTSGTQETQYF. The rearrangement uses TRBV10-2 and TRBJ2-5; 11 nucleotides agree with TRBD2. The CDR3 is 18 amino acids. V was pared by 6 bases and J by 2 bases, with 14 bases of the junction left unmatched. Germline CDR1 reads WSHSY; CDR2 reads SAAADI.

The chain recombines TRBV5-1 with TRBJ2-1; 15 bases agree with TRBD2. This CDR3 is built from 18 residues. Germline V gene sequence: CDR1 SGHRS, CDR2 YFSETQ. V was pared by 4 bases and J by 2 bases, with 7 bases of the junction left unmatched. CDR3 nucleotides: TGCGCCAGCAGCAGTCGGTGGACTAGCGGGAGGGCCTACAATGAGCAGTTCTTC. Residues: CASSSRWTSGRAYNEQFF.

The chain joins TRBV28 to TRBJ2-3; 7 bases align to TRBD1. V shed 7 bases, J shed 1 base, and the junction held 2 bases outside the gene matches. The CDR3 length is 13 residues. From germline, CDR1 is MDHEN and CDR2 SYDVKM. CDR3 coding DNA: TGTGCCAGCACCCAGGGGGGCACAGATACGCAGTATTTT. Translation gives CASTQGGTDTQYF. Full variable domain (remainder filled in from reference TRBV28 and TRBJ2-3): DVKVTQSSRYLVKRTGEKVFLECVQDMDHENMFWYRQDPGLGLRLIYFSYDVKMKEKGDIPEGYSVSREKKERFSLILESASTNQTSMYLCASTQGGTDTQYFGPGTRLTVL.

This clone occurred a few times. The chain is built from TRBV10-1 and TRBJ2-7; 11 bases map to TRBD2. Looked up from germline, CDR1 is WNHNN and CDR2 is SYGVQD (reference sequence). The CDR3 runs 15 residues. The V segment lost 5 bases and the J segment 3 bases; nucleotides outside the gene matches: 6. Written as DNA, the CDR3 is TGCGCCAGCAGTCAAGCTAGCGGGAGGTTCTACGAGCAGTACTTC. This codes for CASSQASGRFYEQYF.

The rearrangement uses TRBV19 and TRBJ1-5, with D hard to call. The V end lost 3 bases, the J end lost 7 bases, and 16 bases lay between the germline ends. The CDR3 totals 15 residues. Germline CDR1 reads LNHDA; CDR2 reads SQIVND (reference sequence). This chain's CDR3 is CASSIWAVGGQPQHF. The CDR3 DNA reads as TGTGCCAGTAGTATTTGGGCAGTCGGCGGGCAGCCCCAGCATTTT. Full variable domain (remainder filled in from reference TRBV19 and TRBJ1-5): DGGITQSPKYLFRKEGQNVTLSCEQNLNHDAMYWYRQDPGQGLRLIYYSQIVNDFQKGDIAEGYSVSREKKESFPLTVTSAQKNPTAFYLCASSIWAVGGQPQHFGDGTRLSIL.

The chain couples TRBV2 to TRBJ2-1; TRBD2 matches 10 bases. V was pared by 2 bases and J by 0 bases, with 4 bases of the junction left unmatched. The CDR3 is made up of 17 amino acids. The germline V gene has CDR1 SNHLY and CDR2 FYNNEI. The CDR3 here is CASSEPWTSGSYNEQFF. CDR3 nucleotide sequence: TGTGCCAGCAGTGAACCCTGGACTAGCGGCTCCTACAATGAGCAGTTCTTC.

J is TRBJ2-7 and V is TRBV27, with D unresolved. This CDR3 is built from 14 residues. V lost 0 bases and J lost 1, with 7 bases in between. Per the germline V gene, CDR1 is MNHEY and CDR2 is SMNVEV (reference sequence). CDR3 coding DNA: TGTGCCAGCAGTTTATCTTACGGGTCCTACGAGCAGTACTTC. Its translation: CASSLSYGSYEQYF.

The chain is built from TRBV11-2 and TRBJ1-4; D uncertain. The CDR3 totals 13 residues. Trimming removed 8 bases at V and 0 bases at J, with 7 bases between. CDR1 is SGHAT, CDR2 FQNNGV, per germline. CDR3 DNA sequence: TGTGCCAGCGGAGGAACAACTAATGAAAAACTGTTTTTT. Its protein product is CASGGTTNEKLFF.

The table lists this clone with a few counts. The CDR3 spells CASSSGGQGRSPLHF. The DNA of the CDR3 is TGTGCCAGCAGCTCAGGGGGACAGGGACGTTCACCCCTCCACTTT. J is TRBJ1-6 and V is TRBV5-4; 9 bases line up with TRBD1. The V gene's germline CDR1 is SGHNT and CDR2 YYREEE (reference sequence). The V segment lost 3 bases and the J segment 9 bases; nucleotides outside the gene matches: 7. CDR3 length equals 15 residues.

The V call is TRBV9, the J call TRBJ1-5; D is ambiguous. V gave up 0 bases and J gave up 3 bases, with 10 bases separating them. Germline V gene lookup returns CDR1 SGDLS and CDR2 YYNGEE. The CDR3 is 15 amino acids. In DNA form, the CDR3 reads TGTGCCAGCAGCGTAGCCAATAACTCCAATCAGCCCCAGCATTTT. This gives the protein CASSVANNSNQPQHF.

The CDR3 region has the DNA TGTGCCAGCAGCAAGGAGACCCAAGAGACCCAGTACTTC. Its protein is CASSKETQETQYF. V is TRBV5-4 and J is TRBJ2-5; D is unclear. The germline CDR1 and CDR2 sequences are SGHNT and YYREEE (reference sequence). Trimming left V 4 bases short and J 1 base short, with 8 bases between. The length of the CDR3 is 13 residues.

The chain joins TRBV23-1 to TRBJ2-1, with 9 bases that match TRBD2. TRBV23-1 is an ORF, and what it does is uncertain. This CDR3 has 17 residues. V was clipped by 3 bases and J by 1 base; unmatched bases: 7. DNA of the CDR3: TGCGCCAGCAGTCATCCTGAAGCGGGGGGATCCTACAATGAGCAGTTCTTC. Amino acids: CASSHPEAGGSYNEQFF.

V usage is TRBV5-1 and J usage is TRBJ2-1, with D uncertain. The germline V gene has CDR1 SGHRS and CDR2 YFSETQ. There are 15 residues in the CDR3. The ends were cut back, 0 bases at V and 2 bases at J, with 9 bases in the middle. CDR3 DNA: TGCGCCAGCAGCTTGGATGAGGTAGCCTACAATGAGCAGTTCTTC. Its protein product is CASSLDEVAYNEQFF. Drawing the rest from reference TRBV5-1 and TRBJ2-1, the complete variable domain is KAGVTQTPRYLIKTRGQQVTLSCSPISGHRSVSWYQQTPGQGLQFLFEYFSETQRNKGNFPGRFSGRQFSNSRSEMNVSTLELGDSALYLCASSLDEVAYNEQFFGPGTRLTVL.

The rearrangement joins TRBV5-6 to TRBJ2-3, with 7 positions matching TRBD1. The CDR3 is 16 residues long. J was trimmed by 0 bases and V by 2 bases; bases with no gene match: 6. Germline lookup yields CDR1 SGHDT and CDR2 YYEEEE. CDR3 residues: CASSFLRDSSTDTQYF. CDR3 DNA: TGTGCCAGCAGCTTTCTCCGGGACAGCAGCACAGATACGCAGTATTTT.